A few counts support the clone carrying this T cell receptor (beta chain). What it recognizes is unknown. This entry belongs to a study of T cell repertoires in cytomegalovirus infection. Study-level points and caveats: Predominance within the ex vivo response was attributable to HLA-C-restricted CMV-specific TCR beta clonotypes. Identification of carriers of CMV plus the relevant HLA was performed using cumulative public TCR beta family frequency.

TCRdb re-called the reads through MiXCR, storing one row per CDR3 protein. The sample has approximately 280,000 distinct CDR3 sequences; roughly a fifth are singletons. This CDR3 contains 16 residues. Trimming took 0 bases from V and 0 from J, leaving 13 bases between them. Per germline, CDR1 DFQATT and CDR2 SNEGSKA (reference sequence). The specimen comprised cultured PBMCs, sampled from culture after CMV antigen stimulation. V gene TRBV20-1 combines with J gene TRBJ2-3; weak D call: TRBD2 (5 bases). The TCR originated in a human donor in good health (CMV status not recorded). Some clones in this sample may be carry-over from other donors' samples. The CDR3 coding sequence is TGCAGTGCTAGAGAGTTTGCGGGCGTTAGCACAGATACGCAGTATTTT. Protein sequence: CSAREFAGVSTDTQYF.